The 30 T cell receptor beta chains presented below share a single source sample, sequenced in a study of cytomegalovirus exposure and HLA in healthy donors. TCRdb's table, derived via immunoSEQ multiplex PCR, lists solely in-frame clones and lacks some. The table includes 260,000 or so clones, around 87% detected once. The sequencing input was PBMCs. These receptors all stem from a man between 18 and 29 years old in good health and CMV-seronegative.

This chain uses TRBV30 with TRBJ2-7, with D possibly TRBD2 on 5 matching bases. The CDR3 has 12 residues. Trimming removed 8 bases at V and 6 bases at J, with 17 bases between. CDR1 and CDR2 (germline): GTSNPN, SVGIG (reference sequence). CDR3 nucleotide sequence: TGTGCCGGTTACCGAGGAGGAACCGAGCAGTACTTC. Amino acids: CAGYRGGTEQYF.

This sequence joins TRBV27 and TRBJ2-7, with 7 bases identical to TRBD2. This CDR3 has 16 amino acids. CDR1 MNHEY and CDR2 SMNVEV come from the germline V gene (reference sequence). V lost 4 bases to trimming and J lost 2 bases; unmatched junction nucleotides: 11. The CDR3 DNA follows: TGTGCCAGCAGTTCCCAGGCGCGGGGGTCCCCCTACGAGCAGTACTTC. It codes for CASSSQARGSPYEQYF.

The chain joins TRBV4-3 to TRBJ1-2, with 7 bases identical to TRBD1. The CDR3 consists of 12 residues. V gave up 2 bases and J gave up 9 bases; unmatched junction bases: 3. Looked up from germline, CDR1 is LGHNA and CDR2 is YSLEER. CDR3 region: CASSQQGESYTF. The CDR3 DNA reads TGCGCCAGCAGCCAACAGGGGGAGAGCTACACCTTC.

This clone was seen once. The V and J genes are TRBV5-1 and TRBJ1-1, with D uncertain. This CDR3 is 16 amino acids long. Germline values: CDR1 SGHRS, CDR2 YFSETQ. V was clipped by 0 bases and J by 4 bases, with 16 bases between them. The CDR3 protein is CASSLGSGAFSTEAFF. CDR3 DNA sequence: TGCGCCAGCAGCTTGGGCTCTGGTGCCTTCAGCACTGAAGCTTTCTTT.

The gene calls are TRBV6-1 and TRBJ1-5; 7 nucleotides match TRBD1. V gave up 4 bases and J gave up 0 bases; unmatched junction bases: 12. The germline CDR1 and CDR2 sequences are MNHNS and SASEGT. The CDR3 has 18 residues. CDR3 residues: CASSGMAGGKYSNQPQHF. The CDR3, as DNA: TGTGCCAGCAGTGGGATGGCAGGGGGTAAATATAGCAATCAGCCCCAGCATTTT.

The genes are TRBV27 and TRBJ2-2; TRBD2 is a possible D gene (6 bases). Germline V gives CDR1 MNHEY, CDR2 SMNVEV (reference sequence). CDR3 size: 14 residues. The V end lost 4 bases, the J end lost 4 bases, and 10 bases lay between the germline ends. CDR3: CASSSGSATGELFF. CDR3 bases: TGTGCCAGCAGTTCCGGGAGCGCCACCGGGGAGCTGTTTTTT.

J is TRBJ2-7 and V is TRBV6-1; possibly TRBD1 for D (5 bases). Germline values: CDR1 MNHNS, CDR2 SASEGT. Trimming shortened V by 5 bases and J by 8 bases, and 10 bases separated the two germline ends. The CDR3 has 11 residues. As DNA, the CDR3 is TGTGCCAGCAGTTACAGGCTCAAGCAGTACTTC. As protein: CASSYRLKQYF.

The chain uses TRBV27 and TRBJ1-5; unclear D gene. Germline V lookup: CDR1 MNHEY, CDR2 SMNVEV (reference sequence). V was pared by 3 bases and J by 4 bases, with 13 bases between. The length of the CDR3 is 15 residues. CDR3 sequence: CASSFSRFLNQPQHF. The CDR3 bases are TGTGCCAGCAGTTTTAGTCGGTTCCTAAATCAGCCCCAGCATTTT.

The sample holds one count of this clone. The chain uses TRBV9 and TRBJ1-6; D remains ambiguous. V was pared by 3 bases and J by 0 bases, with 16 bases between. Germline V lookup: CDR1 SGDLS, CDR2 YYNGEE. CDR3 length equals 18 residues. CDR3 DNA sequence: TGTGCCAGCAGCGCCAACCTGGCGGGGAGCTCCTATAATTCACCCCTCCACTTT. This translates into CASSANLAGSSYNSPLHF.

The chain employs TRBV27 and TRBJ2-7; 7 bases agree with TRBD2. Looked up from germline, CDR1 is MNHEY and CDR2 is SMNVEV (reference sequence). The CDR3 length is 12 residues. Trimming removed 4 bases from V and 6 bases from J; junction bases left unmatched: 3. The CDR3 is CASSSPGGEQYF. CDR3 DNA: TGTGCCAGCAGTTCTCCGGGAGGCGAGCAGTACTTC.

The V call is TRBV27, the J call TRBJ2-7; no reliable D call. Trimming left V 3 bases short and J 7 bases short, with 16 bases between. The V gene's germline CDR1 is MNHEY and CDR2 SMNVEV (reference sequence). The CDR3 sequence is 14 residues long. CDR3 sequence: CASSFDRAGFEQYF. The CDR3 DNA follows: TGTGCCAGCAGTTTTGATCGTGCCGGGTTTGAGCAGTACTTC.

This chain uses TRBV7-9 with TRBJ2-7; 9 nucleotides match TRBD2. After removal of 2 bases from V and 3 bases from J, the junction contained 5 bases not matched to a gene. The CDR3 loop spans 15 amino acids. Germline CDR1 and CDR2: SEHNR and FQNEAQ (reference sequence). In DNA form, the CDR3 reads TGTGCCAGCAGCTTATCCCCTAGCGGGGTCTACGAGCAGTACTTC. It encodes CASSLSPSGVYEQYF.

The chain carries TRBV6-1 and TRBJ1-6; 7 nucleotides match TRBD1. The V gene's germline CDR1 is MNHNS and CDR2 SASEGT. V was pared by 3 bases and J by 10 bases, with 12 bases of the junction left unmatched. The CDR3 is made up of 16 amino acids. CDR3 nucleotide sequence: TGTGCCAGCAGTGACCAAGGACAGGCGCGCGAATCACCCCTCCACTTT. Protein product: CASSDQGQARESPLHF.

The chain couples TRBV30 to TRBJ2-2; 14 nucleotides align to TRBD2. The CDR3 is 15 residues long. Trimming cost V 5 bases and J 8 bases; bases outside gene matches: 7. CDR1 is GTSNPN and CDR2 is SVGIG in the germline V gene (reference sequence). The chain's CDR3 is CAWFSGLAGAGELFF. In DNA form, the CDR3 reads TGTGCCTGGTTCTCGGGACTAGCGGGAGCAGGGGAGCTGTTTTTT.

The chain recombines TRBV11-2 with TRBJ2-7, with 9 bases lining up with TRBD1. Germline lookup yields CDR1 SGHAT and CDR2 FQNNGV. V shed 3 bases, J shed 4 bases, and the junction held 4 bases outside the gene matches. The length of the CDR3 is 14 residues. CDR3 loop: CASSFSGQGYEQYF. CDR3 DNA: TGTGCCAGCAGCTTTTCGGGACAGGGATACGAGCAGTACTTC.

Only one count was recorded for this clone. The V and J genes are TRBV5-6 and TRBJ2-6, with 8 bases aligning to TRBD1. Germline V gene lookup returns CDR1 SGHDT and CDR2 YYEEEE. The CDR3 is 17 residues long. Germline trimming cut 2 bases from V and 1 base from J; bases unmatched to any gene: 5. Here the CDR3 DNA reads TGTGCCAGCAGCTTCGGGGGACAGGCGTCTGGGGCCAACGTCCTGACTTTC. As protein: CASSFGGQASGANVLTF.

V usage is TRBV29-1 and J usage is TRBJ1-3, with 10 bases identical to TRBD1. This CDR3 is built from 13 residues. Germline V lookup: CDR1 SQVTM, CDR2 ANQGSEA. V was clipped by 7 bases and J by 14 bases; unmatched bases: 14. The CDR3 DNA follows: TGCAGCGCCTTCGTTTCGACAGGGGGCATACTATATTTT. Translation gives CSAFVSTGGILYF.

The chain couples TRBV29-1 to TRBJ2-5, with D possibly matching TRBD1 (5 bases). V lost 3 bases and J lost 7, with 15 bases in between. Germline CDR1 and CDR2: SQVTM and ANQGSEA. The CDR3 covers 13 residues. Here the CDR3 DNA reads TGCAGCGTTGATGAGACAGCTAAAGCGACCCAGTACTTC. Translating gives CSVDETAKATQYF.

This chain links TRBV29-1 with TRBJ1-2; D possibly corresponds to TRBD1 (5 bases). Trimming stripped 4 bases from V and 5 bases from J, with 14 bases between. The CDR3 extends over 13 amino acids. Germline CDR1 and CDR2: SQVTM and ANQGSEA. CDR3 bases: TGCAGCGTTGTAGGGTCAGGGCTTTATGGCTACACCTTC. It is translated as CSVVGSGLYGYTF.

V gene TRBV4-3 combines with J gene TRBJ1-5, with 10 bases lining up with TRBD1. The CDR3 runs 18 residues. Germline lookup yields CDR1 LGHNA and CDR2 YSLEER. The V gene end was trimmed by 3 bases and the J gene end by 4 bases; junction bases not matched to a gene: 12. The CDR3 is CASSQECQGQGSNQPQHF. The CDR3 nucleotides are TGCGCCAGCAGCCAGGAATGTCAGGGACAGGGGTCTAATCAGCCCCAGCATTTT.

V gene TRBV28 combines with J gene TRBJ1-5; D gene ambiguous. Germline V lookup: CDR1 MDHEN, CDR2 SYDVKM. V was shortened by 3 bases and J by 0 bases, with 12 bases between the two germline ends. The length of the CDR3 is 16 residues. The CDR3 sequence: CASSLVADHSNQPQHF. CDR3 DNA sequence: TGTGCCAGCAGTTTGGTGGCAGATCATAGCAATCAGCCCCAGCATTTT.

Concerning this clone: The junction differs from germline at one of its ends, possibly a read error. The chain carries TRBV6-1 and TRBJ1-1; D gene uncertain. In germline, CDR1 is MNHNS, CDR2 SASEGT. The CDR3 loop spans 9 amino acids. The CDR3 bases are TGTGCCAGCAGAAGTCGAGATCTCTTT. It codes for CASRSRDLF.

This chain connects TRBV5-1 to TRBJ1-2, with 7 bases fitting TRBD1. The V segment lost 4 bases and the J segment 1 base; nucleotides outside the gene matches: 1. The CDR3 loop spans 13 amino acids. CDR1 is SGHRS, CDR2 YFSETQ, per germline. CDR3 coding DNA: TGCGCCAGCAGCGCAGGGGGTAACTATGGCTACACCTTC. Translation gives CASSAGGNYGYTF.

The J gene is TRBJ1-1, the V gene TRBV2; D gene ambiguous. V was shortened by 0 bases and J by 0 bases, with 8 bases between the two germline ends. The CDR3 is 15 amino acids. Germline values: CDR1 SNHLY, CDR2 FYNNEI. CDR3 sequence reads: CASSEARGLNTEAFF. CDR3 bases: TGTGCCAGCAGTGAAGCGCGGGGATTGAACACTGAAGCTTTCTTT.

The J gene is TRBJ2-7, the V gene TRBV7-2, with 13 positions matching TRBD2. Losses at the gene ends were 0 bases for V and 6 bases for J; bases not matched to a gene: 5. Germline CDR1 and CDR2: SGHTA and FQGNSA. This CDR3 has 16 residues. The CDR3 protein is CASSLALAGGQSEQYF. CDR3 sequence (DNA): TGTGCCAGCAGCTTAGCACTAGCGGGGGGGCAGTCCGAGCAGTACTTC.

This clone was found once. V gene TRBV6-1 combines with J gene TRBJ2-2; tentative D call: TRBD2 (5 bases). Germline V lookup: CDR1 MNHNS, CDR2 SASEGT. Trimming took 6 bases from V and 5 from J, leaving 13 bases between them. The length of the CDR3 is 14 residues. The chain's CDR3 is CASSPIRGTGELFF. In nucleotides, the CDR3 is TGTGCCAGCAGCCCCATAAGAGGGACCGGGGAGCTGTTTTTT.

The rearrangement joins TRBV18 to TRBJ2-7; tentatively, D is TRBD2 (5 bases). The CDR3 has 14 amino acids. The V end was cut by 1 base, the J end by 6 bases, with 13 bases between. Germline V lookup: CDR1 KGHSH, CDR2 LQKENI. In nucleotides, the CDR3 is TGTGCCAGCTCACCACGAGGGAGTCCCTCCGAGCAGTACTTC. Its translation: CASSPRGSPSEQYF.

The chain employs TRBV28 and TRBJ2-7; unclear D gene. The germline gives CDR1 MDHEN, CDR2 SYDVKM. With 5 bases removed from V and 6 bases from J, the gap between germline ends came to 11 bases. The CDR3 is 12 amino acids. CDR3 nucleotides: TGTGCCAGCAGTACCACTCGGGTCGAGCAGTACTTC. This encodes CASSTTRVEQYF.

The chain has TRBV9 and TRBJ1-6; maybe TRBD1 (5 bases). Germline values: CDR1 SGDLS, CDR2 YYNGEE. The CDR3 has 16 amino acids. Trimming took 3 bases from V and 7 from J, leaving 17 bases between them. The CDR3 DNA reads TGTGCCAGCAGCGCCCTCGTGGATGGGGCCAATTCACCCCTCCACTTT. The encoded protein is CASSALVDGANSPLHF.

This sequence joins TRBV5-4 and TRBJ2-1; 8 nucleotides align to TRBD2. The CDR3 spans 15 residues. V trimming: 3 bases; J trimming: 3 bases; junction bases outside the gene matches: 5. Germline values: CDR1 SGHNT, CDR2 YYREEE (reference sequence). The CDR3 loop is CASSSTSVNYNEQFF. In nucleotides, the CDR3 is TGTGCCAGCAGCTCGACTAGCGTAAACTACAATGAGCAGTTCTTC.